Listed below are T cell receptor beta chains from one sample, sequenced in a study of control samples from healthy donors and cancer patients. Produced via immunoSEQ multiplex PCR; TCRdb's table is partial and in-frame only. Here the sample spans some 120,000 clones, approximately 88% being singletons. What was sequenced was blood. These receptor sequences come from a man in his fifties in good health. The conserved cysteine and the conserved F or W are not part of the CDR3 here. Each record gives: J gene, V gene, CDR3 protein.

j_gene: TRBJ2-7
v_gene: TRBV7-2
CDR3aa: ASSFYRGPSSYEQY

j_gene: TRBJ1-2
v_gene: TRBV3-1/TRBV3-2
CDR3aa: ASSRQGSYGYT

j_gene: TRBJ1-2
v_gene: TRBV4-3
CDR3aa: ASSQEWRDYGYT

j_gene: TRBJ1-6
v_gene: TRBV2
CDR3aa: ASSLVLGSPLH

j_gene: TRBJ2-3
v_gene: TRBV5-1
CDR3aa: ASSLWGQATDTQY

j_gene: TRBJ1-2
v_gene: TRBV5-1
CDR3aa: ASSNTSWTGANYGYT

j_gene: TRBJ2-7
v_gene: TRBV2
CDR3aa: ASSEGSGYEQY

j_gene: TRBJ1-4
v_gene: TRBV19
CDR3aa: ASSYGPRREKLF

j_gene: TRBJ1-5
v_gene: TRBV18
CDR3aa: ASSPRQMYSNQPQH

j_gene: TRBJ1-5
v_gene: TRBV19
CDR3aa: ASSRVPGQGNQPQH

j_gene: TRBJ1-1
v_gene: TRBV18
CDR3aa: ASSRTGDTEAF

j_gene: TRBJ1-2
v_gene: TRBV12-3/TRBV12-4
CDR3aa: ASSLAGLYGYT

j_gene: TRBJ1-2
v_gene: TRBV5-8
CDR3aa: ASSLLKDTGDPLYGYT

j_gene: TRBJ1-2
v_gene: TRBV5-6
CDR3aa: ASSVGQGAYGYT

j_gene: TRBJ1-2
v_gene: TRBV6-5
CDR3aa: ASTKRTGSKGYT

j_gene: TRBJ1-1
v_gene: TRBV19
CDR3aa: ASSASSTNTEAF

j_gene: TRBJ1-3
v_gene: TRBV24-1
CDR3aa: ATSDSLSRPRGNTIY

j_gene: TRBJ1-1
v_gene: TRBV19
CDR3aa: ASITIGQGEGNTEAF

j_gene: TRBJ2-3
v_gene: TRBV5-1
CDR3aa: ASSFSGAGTDTQY

j_gene: TRBJ1-6
v_gene: TRBV4-1
CDR3aa: ASSKQAPGGGSPLH

j_gene: TRBJ1-5
v_gene: TRBV9
CDR3aa: ASSGAGSNQPQH

j_gene: TRBJ1-5
v_gene: TRBV29-1
CDR3aa: SVSVSGAPGNQPQH

j_gene: TRBJ1-6
v_gene: TRBV4-3
CDR3aa: ASSQGDGFNSPLH

j_gene: TRBJ1-5
v_gene: TRBV5-1
CDR3aa: ASSLGGVLNQPQH

j_gene: TRBJ1-2
v_gene: TRBV4-3
CDR3aa: ASSQDTQGLFYGYT

j_gene: TRBJ1-2
v_gene: TRBV2
CDR3aa: ASINAGDGGYT

j_gene: TRBJ2-3
v_gene: TRBV7-8
CDR3aa: ASSQWGGGGDTQY

j_gene: TRBJ1-1
v_gene: TRBV2
CDR3aa: ASRTQNTEAF

j_gene: TRBJ1-2
v_gene: TRBV19
CDR3aa: ASSIYGEDGYT

j_gene: TRBJ1-1
v_gene: TRBV6-6
CDR3aa: ASSYSGRSTEAF

j_gene: TRBJ1-1
v_gene: TRBV6-2/TRBV6-3
CDR3aa: ASSSWDRGKAF

j_gene: TRBJ2-4
v_gene: TRBV19
CDR3aa: ASSRAWQDLAKNIQY

j_gene: TRBJ1-4
v_gene: TRBV30
CDR3aa: AWTPHNEKLF

j_gene: TRBJ1-1
v_gene: TRBV30
CDR3aa: AGQNLGPVTEAF

j_gene: TRBJ2-7
v_gene: TRBV14
CDR3aa: ASSSLRTGGRDEQY

j_gene: TRBJ2-7
v_gene: TRBV2
CDR3aa: ASKGLAGVEQY